Following are 30 T cell receptor beta chains from one sample sequenced in a study of blood T cell repertoires in COVID-19. Assay: immunoSEQ multiplex PCR; the TCRdb copy retains only in-frame clones and omits some. The sample consists of 120,000 or so clones, around 63% of them appearing once. Sequencing was carried out using peripheral blood. These receptors were taken from a woman between 65 and 79 years old with acute or convalescent COVID-19.

The chain uses TRBV5-5 and TRBJ1-5; D perhaps matches TRBD1 (6 bases). This CDR3 contains 15 residues. Germline values: CDR1 SGHKS, CDR2 YYEKEE (reference sequence). With 4 bases removed from V and 2 bases from J, the gap between germline ends came to 13 bases. The CDR3 DNA sequence: TGTGCCAGCAGCACAATACAGGGCGGCAATCAGCCCCAGCATTTT. Amino acid sequence: CASSTIQGGNQPQHF.

DNA of the CDR3: TGTGCCAGCAGCCCAAGGACTAGCGGGAGCACAGATACGCAGTATTTT. Encoded protein: CASSPRTSGSTDTQYF. The chain employs TRBV7-8 and TRBJ2-3; TRBD2 matches at 11 bases. The germline V gene has CDR1 SGHVS and CDR2 FQNEAQ. After removal of 5 bases from V and 0 bases from J, the junction contained 4 bases not matched to a gene. The CDR3 sequence is 16 residues long.

Only one count was recorded for this clone. J is TRBJ1-2 and V is TRBV10-3; D is perhaps TRBD1 (5 bases). Per the germline V gene, CDR1 is ENHRY and CDR2 is SYGVKD. The germline V and J ends were trimmed by 6 bases and 4 bases, with 18 bases remaining between them. This CDR3 region has 15 residues. This CDR3 reads CAIRGGLSSIYGYTF. The CDR3 region has the DNA TGTGCCATCAGGGGGGGGTTATCCTCCATCTATGGCTACACCTTC.

The chain employs TRBV18 and TRBJ1-6; TRBD1 matches at 7 bases. This CDR3 contains 16 residues. The germline CDR1 and CDR2 sequences are KGHSH and LQKENI. The ends lost 4 bases at V and 5 bases at J; junction bases unmatched: 8. The CDR3: CASSRTGTENNSPLHF. DNA of the CDR3: TGTGCCAGCTCACGAACCGGGACAGAGAATAATTCACCCCTCCACTTT. Combining the CDR3 with reference TRBV18 and TRBJ1-6 gives the whole variable domain NAGVMQNPRHLVRRRGQEARLRCSPMKGHSHVYWYRQLPEEGLKFMVYLQKENIIDESGMPKERFSAEFPKEGPSILRIQQVVRGDSAAYFCASSRTGTENNSPLHFGNGTRLTVT.

CDR3 residues: CASSPLGGYYEQYF. CDR3 sequence (DNA): TGTGCCAGCAGCCCCCTCGGGGGATACTACGAGCAGTACTTC. The gene calls are TRBV6-5 and TRBJ2-7; weak D call: TRBD2 (6 bases). CDR1 MNHEY and CDR2 SVGAGI come from the germline V gene. This CDR3 has 14 residues. Trimming stripped 6 bases from V and 3 bases from J, with 15 bases between.

There are a few counts of this clone. The genes are TRBV5-4 and TRBJ1-2, with 9 bases aligning to TRBD1. The CDR3 contains 15 residues. Unmatched junction bases numbered 11, after V lost 5 bases and J lost 6 bases. Per germline, CDR1 SGHNT and CDR2 YYREEE (reference sequence). The CDR3 nucleotides read TGTGCCAGCAGGGCACTTAGCGGGACAGGGAATGGCTACACCTTC. The encoded protein is CASRALSGTGNGYTF.

The gene calls are TRBV27 and TRBJ2-1; TRBD2 agrees at 15 bases. The germline CDR1 and CDR2 sequences are MNHEY and SMNVEV (reference sequence). Trimming at V came to 6 bases and at J to 8 bases, leaving 5 bases not matched to a gene. There are 15 residues in the CDR3. CDR3 sequence reads: CASSRTSGRADEQFF. CDR3 sequence (DNA): TGTGCCAGCAGCCGGACTAGCGGGAGGGCCGATGAGCAGTTCTTC.

J is TRBJ1-5 and V is TRBV28, with TRBD1 matching 12 bases. The V gene's germline CDR1 is MDHEN and CDR2 SYDVKM. V gave up 6 bases and J gave up 7 bases; unmatched junction bases: 10. The CDR3 length is 16 residues. The CDR3 DNA follows: TGTGCCAGCAGGTTCTCGGGACAGGGGGCGGGACAGCCCCAGCATTTT. Translating gives CASRFSGQGAGQPQHF.

The chain carries TRBV2 and TRBJ1-1, with D tentatively TRBD1 (5 bases). Trimming pared 6 bases from V and 0 bases from J, leaving 14 bases between. From germline, CDR1 is SNHLY and CDR2 FYNNEI. The length of the CDR3 is 15 residues. As DNA, the CDR3 is TGTGCCAGCAGCAGCAGGGAAAAAGTGAACACTGAAGCTTTCTTT. It specifies CASSSREKVNTEAFF.

This chain uses TRBV5-4 with TRBJ2-4, with 15 positions matching TRBD2. V was pared by 6 bases and J by 3 bases, with 10 bases of the junction left unmatched. Germline values: CDR1 SGHNT, CDR2 YYREEE (reference sequence). The CDR3 contains 18 residues. In DNA, the CDR3 is TGTGCCAGCACCCCCGGACTAGCGGGAGGGCCCGGCAAAAACATTCAGTACTTC. Protein product: CASTPGLAGGPGKNIQYF.

This chain joins TRBV5-5 and TRBJ2-7, with D perhaps TRBD1 (6 bases). The CDR3 covers 15 residues. Germline V gene lookup returns CDR1 SGHKS and CDR2 YYEKEE (reference sequence). Trimming removed 0 bases from V and 3 bases from J, with 13 bases in between. CDR3: CASSLGARGVYEQYF. CDR3 DNA: TGTGCCAGCAGCTTGGGGGCCAGGGGAGTCTACGAGCAGTACTTC.

The chain links TRBV20-1 to TRBJ1-5, with a possible D match to TRBD1 (6 bases). In germline, CDR1 is DFQATT, CDR2 SNEGSKA (reference sequence). The CDR3 length is 13 residues. V gave up 3 bases and J gave up 3 bases, with 9 bases separating them. The CDR3 DNA follows: TGCAGTGCTAGTCAGGGGCTCAATCAGCCCCAGCATTTT. Translated: CSASQGLNQPQHF.

V and J are TRBV28 and TRBJ1-1; D gene unclear. V shed 5 bases and J shed 1 base, with 17 bases lying between them. The CDR3 is 16 amino acids. CDR1 MDHEN and CDR2 SYDVKM come from the germline V gene. The CDR3: CASSQIREGGNTEAFF. For the CDR3, the DNA is TGTGCCAGCAGTCAGATACGGGAGGGAGGGAACACTGAAGCTTTCTTT.

V is TRBV6-2 or TRBV6-3 and J is TRBJ2-5; TRBD1 aligns across 9 bases. Germline loops: CDR1 MNHEY, CDR2 SVGEGT. The CDR3 contains 16 residues. Losses at the gene ends were 3 bases for V and 2 bases for J; bases not matched to a gene: 7. CDR3 nucleotides: TGTGCCAGCAGTTATTCAGGGACAGGGAATCAAGAGACCCAGTACTTC. This encodes CASSYSGTGNQETQYF.

This clone has ten or more counts. The chain couples TRBV11-2 to TRBJ2-7, with unresolved D. Germline V gene data show CDR1 as SGHAT and CDR2 as FQNNGV. The CDR3 loop spans 13 amino acids. V was clipped by 0 bases and J by 1 base, with 4 bases between them. The CDR3 protein is CASSLELSYEQYF. The CDR3 nucleotides are TGTGCCAGCAGCTTAGAACTATCCTACGAGCAGTACTTC.

V gene TRBV9 combines with J gene TRBJ1-1; TRBD1 might be the D (5 bases). This CDR3 has 14 amino acids. V was clipped by 2 bases and J by 0 bases, with 8 bases between them. The germline V gene has CDR1 SGDLS and CDR2 YYNGEE. CDR3 protein: CASSVRDMNTEAFF. The CDR3 DNA reads as TGTGCCAGCAGCGTCAGGGATATGAACACTGAAGCTTTCTTT.

The sample holds a few counts of this clone. The V gene is TRBV2, the J gene TRBJ2-3, with no clear D. Trimming stripped 7 bases from V and 5 bases from J, with 7 bases between. The germline CDR1 and CDR2 sequences are SNHLY and FYNNEI. The CDR3 covers 11 residues. Written as DNA, the CDR3 is TGTGCCAGCAAATCAGGAGATACGCAGTATTTT. Amino acids: CASKSGDTQYF.

This clone is medium-sized within its sample. The chain carries TRBV9 and TRBJ2-1, with TRBD2 as a possible D gene (6 bases). This CDR3 contains 15 residues. Germline V gives CDR1 SGDLS, CDR2 YYNGEE. V shed 1 base and J shed 6 bases, with 14 bases lying between them. CDR3 nucleotide sequence: TGTGCCAGCAGCGTATATGTCGGGAGATCCAATGAGCAGTTCTTC. It encodes CASSVYVGRSNEQFF.

This clone was seen a handful of times. The genes are TRBV18 and TRBJ2-5, with TRBD1 as a possible D gene (6 bases). Looked up from germline, CDR1 is KGHSH and CDR2 is LQKENI. The CDR3 sequence is 15 residues long. V was pared by 5 bases and J by 3 bases, with 16 bases between. The DNA of the CDR3 is TGTGCCAGCTCAGAGTTACAGGGAAAAAAAGAGACCCAGTACTTC. This sequence encodes CASSELQGKKETQYF.

The CDR3 loop reads CASSQDHSGVYEQYF. The CDR3 bases are TGTGCCAGCAGCCAAGATCACAGCGGGGTATACGAGCAGTACTTC. The chain uses TRBV3-1 (or the pseudogene TRBV3-2) and TRBJ2-7; the match to TRBD2 covers 7 bases. Germline lookup yields CDR1 LGHDT and CDR2 YNNKEL (reference sequence). The J segment lost 4 bases and the V segment lost 0 bases, leaving 6 bases of the junction unmatched. This CDR3 has 15 residues.

The genes are TRBV30 and TRBJ1-1; D is unresolved. The germline gives CDR1 GTSNPN, CDR2 SVGIG (reference sequence). This CDR3 region has 15 residues. The V end lost 0 bases, the J end lost 0 bases, and 11 bases lay between the germline ends. CDR3 loop: CAWSVRGMMNTEAFF. CDR3 nucleotide sequence: TGTGCCTGGAGTGTAAGAGGGATGATGAACACTGAAGCTTTCTTT.

This clone was seen at least ten times. The chain's CDR3 is CASSLDPGASANYGYTF. DNA for the CDR3: TGTGCCAGCAGCTTAGATCCCGGAGCCTCAGCTAACTATGGCTACACCTTC. The chain recombines TRBV7-8 with TRBJ1-2, with D unclear. CDR3 length: 17 amino acids. Germline assignment: CDR1 SGHVS and CDR2 FQNEAQ. V was shortened by 1 base and J by 0 bases, with 15 bases between the two germline ends.

The chain joins TRBV5-6 to TRBJ1-2; no clear D gene. Trimming took off 0 bases at V and 4 bases at J, with 10 bases between the two ends. Germline values: CDR1 SGHDT, CDR2 YYEEEE. The CDR3 length is 14 residues. The CDR3 DNA follows: TGTGCCAGCAGCTTGGATGAAGCCTTCTATGGCTACACCTTC. Translated: CASSLDEAFYGYTF.

The rearrangement uses TRBV6-5 and TRBJ1-2; 9 bases agree with TRBD1. The J segment lost 2 bases and the V segment lost 2 bases, leaving 3 bases of the junction unmatched. From germline, CDR1 is MNHEY and CDR2 SVGAGI. This CDR3 spans 15 amino acids. For the CDR3, the DNA is TGTGCCAGCAGTTACGGGACAGGGTCGAACTATGGCTACACCTTC. Protein sequence: CASSYGTGSNYGYTF.

This clone came up a few times. The chain carries TRBV28 and TRBJ2-3, with 9 bases fitting TRBD2. The germline CDR1 and CDR2 sequences are MDHEN and SYDVKM. CDR3 length: 18 residues. J was trimmed by 2 bases and V by 4 bases; bases with no gene match: 13. In DNA, the CDR3 is TGTGCCAGCAGTTCCCCGGTGAGCTTAGCGGGGGACACAGATACGCAGTATTTT. This encodes CASSSPVSLAGDTDTQYF.

This chain joins TRBV7-2 and TRBJ2-1, with 13 bases fitting TRBD2. In germline, CDR1 is SGHTA, CDR2 FQGNSA. The ends lost 5 bases at V and 9 bases at J; junction bases unmatched: 7. This CDR3 contains 15 residues. This CDR3 reads CASSILAGGPGEQFF. Here the CDR3 DNA reads TGTGCCAGCAGCATACTAGCGGGAGGGCCGGGTGAGCAGTTCTTC.

This rearrangement joins TRBV5-1 to TRBJ2-7, with TRBD2 as a possible D gene (5 bases). Germline V gives CDR1 SGHRS, CDR2 YFSETQ. Trimming removed 1 base at V and 9 bases at J, with 14 bases between. The CDR3 consists of 13 residues. The CDR3 here is CASSLPDPGGQYF. CDR3 bases: TGCGCCAGCAGCTTGCCGGACCCCGGAGGGCAGTACTTC. Full variable domain (rest looked up from reference TRBV5-1 and TRBJ2-7): KAGVTQTPRYLIKTRGQQVTLSCSPISGHRSVSWYQQTPGQGLQFLFEYFSETQRNKGNFPGRFSGRQFSNSRSEMNVSTLELGDSALYLCASSLPDPGGQYFGPGTRLTVT.

The DNA of the CDR3 is TGTGCCAGCAGTTTACCAGCTCCCGAGGGAGCTTTCTTT. Its protein is CASSLPAPEGAFF. The rearrangement joins TRBV28 to TRBJ1-1; D is unresolved. The CDR3 spans 13 residues. Trimming removed 2 bases at V and 10 bases at J, with 14 bases between. The germline CDR1 and CDR2 sequences are MDHEN and SYDVKM.

This clone appeared a few times. The chain carries TRBV5-1 and TRBJ1-6, with unresolved D. Trimming pared 3 bases from V and 6 bases from J, leaving 16 bases between. Per the germline V gene, CDR1 is SGHRS and CDR2 is YFSETQ. CDR3 length equals 16 residues. Written as DNA, the CDR3 is TGCGCCAGCAGCTCCGCCCCGGCAGCGATTAATTCACCCCTCCACTTT. Its protein product is CASSSAPAAINSPLHF.

The chain employs TRBV19 and TRBJ2-7, with D maybe TRBD1 (5 bases). There are 13 residues in the CDR3. Germline V gene data show CDR1 as LNHDA and CDR2 as SQIVND (reference sequence). V gave up 3 bases and J gave up 3 bases, with 9 bases separating them. CDR3: CASSIQGDYEQYF. CDR3 nucleotide sequence: TGTGCCAGTAGTATCCAGGGCGACTACGAGCAGTACTTC.